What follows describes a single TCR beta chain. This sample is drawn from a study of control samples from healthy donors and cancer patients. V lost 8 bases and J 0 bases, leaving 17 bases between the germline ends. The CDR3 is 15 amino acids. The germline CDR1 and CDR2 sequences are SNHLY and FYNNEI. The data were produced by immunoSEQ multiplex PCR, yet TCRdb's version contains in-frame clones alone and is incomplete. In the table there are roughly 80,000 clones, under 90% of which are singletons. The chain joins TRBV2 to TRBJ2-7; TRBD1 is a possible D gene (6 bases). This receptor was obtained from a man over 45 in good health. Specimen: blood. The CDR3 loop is CASYWTGHPSYEQYF. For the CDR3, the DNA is TGTGCCAGCTATTGGACGGGACATCCCTCCTACGAGCAGTACTTC.